These 6 T cell receptor beta chains were sequenced from one sample in a study of T-cell memory formation after mild COVID-19. In TCRdb, the 5' RACE reads were re-called with MiXCR into one record per CDR3 protein. Among about 410,000 distinct CDR3 sequences listed, 20% to 30% were seen once. Source material: PBMCs or a T cell subset sorted from them (not recorded which). The receptors derive from an adult woman who had mild COVID-19 (a few samples of this study predate the infection). Cell type and time point are not known.

This clonotype was seen a handful of times. CDR3 residues: CSVFRGELNTEAFF. CDR3 DNA: TGCAGCGTTTTCCGGGGCGAGTTGAACACTGAAGCTTTCTTT. The J gene is TRBJ1-1, the V gene TRBV29-1; TRBD1 is a possible D gene (5 bases). This CDR3 is built from 14 residues. Per the germline V gene, CDR1 is SQVTM and CDR2 is ANQGSEA. V was cut by 5 bases and J by 0 bases, with 13 bases left in between.

This chain connects TRBV4-1 to TRBJ2-1; TRBD1 or TRBD2 may be the D gene (5 bases each). Between the trimmed V and J ends, which lost 7 bases and 9 bases, there was a span of 22 bases. Germline CDR1 and CDR2: MGHRA and YSYEKL. The CDR3 length is 15 residues. CDR3 amino acids: CASTLTVQGSGEQFF. Here the CDR3 DNA reads TGCGCCAGCACCCTGACCGTCCAGGGAAGCGGTGAGCAGTTCTTC.

The chain recombines TRBV7-9 with TRBJ1-2; D is unclear. This CDR3 has 14 amino acids. V lost 5 bases to trimming and J lost 0 bases, with 10 bases between them. Germline V gives CDR1 SEHNR, CDR2 FQNEAQ (reference sequence). Written as DNA, the CDR3 is TGTGCCAGCAGCCCGTCCGGGGCTAACTATGGCTACACCTTC. Translating it yields CASSPSGANYGYTF.

A few counts support this clonotype. This rearrangement joins TRBV20-1 to TRBJ2-1; TRBD2 matches 7 bases. In germline, CDR1 is DFQATT, CDR2 SNEGSKA (reference sequence). The CDR3 loop spans 14 amino acids. With 1 base clipped from V and 4 bases from J, the junction kept 4 bases outside the gene matches. The CDR3 is CSARGGRDYNEQFF. For the CDR3, the DNA is TGCAGTGCTAGAGGGGGGAGGGATTACAATGAGCAGTTCTTC.

The CDR3 sequence is CASSPVGNNEQFF. CDR3 in DNA: TGTGCCAGCAGTCCGGTAGGGAACAATGAGCAGTTCTTC. The J gene is TRBJ2-1, the V gene TRBV7-9; D gene uncertain. V lost 6 bases to trimming and J lost 5 bases, with 11 bases between them. CDR3 size: 13 residues. CDR1 and CDR2 from the germline V gene are SEHNR and FQNEAQ (reference sequence).

V usage is TRBV30 and J usage is TRBJ2-2, with 7 bases lining up with TRBD1. CDR3 length: 15 amino acids. Germline V gene lookup returns CDR1 GTSNPN and CDR2 SVGIG (reference sequence). The trim removed 8 bases at V and 6 bases at J, leaving 15 bases unmatched. CDR3 nucleotides: TGTGCCCGAACACCCGGGACAGAGGAGTCCGGGGAGCTGTTTTTT. This sequence encodes CARTPGTEESGELFF.